This T cell receptor (beta chain) was sequenced during a study of cytomegalovirus exposure and HLA in healthy donors. Study-level points and caveats: A later analysis linked a missense DCLRE1C variant to TCR beta V- and J-gene trimming. Another analysis was done later, and it associated 17,000 or so TCR beta sequences with HLA alleles at 0.05 false discovery rate. Accurate predictions that matched the HLA-A and HLA-B alleles of most subjects were reportedly made from TCR beta sequences.

The PCR made use of 60 Vbeta and 13 Jbeta primers. TCRdb's table, derived via immunoSEQ multiplex PCR, lists solely in-frame clones and lacks some. The sample records about 200,000 clones, around four fifths being singletons. For this clone: The antigen remains unidentified.

Germline CDR1 SGHTA, CDR2 FQGNSA. This CDR3 is built from 16 residues. J gave up 2 bases and V 1 base, and 1 base lay outside the gene matches. The TCR comes from a man in his forties in good health and CMV-seropositive. The V gene is TRBV7-2, the J gene TRBJ2-5; 13 nucleotides line up with TRBD2. The sample taken for sequencing was PBMCs. Written as DNA, the CDR3 is TGTGCCAGCAGCTTAGGACTAGCGGGAGGACAAGAGACCCAGTACTTC. Protein product: CASSLGLAGGQETQYF.